Sequencing of this TCR beta chain was carried out in a study of cytomegalovirus exposure and HLA in healthy donors. Overall study context: Inside one of the first data releases sat 75 million to 100 million unique TCRs taken from HLA-typed donors. Study-level findings and limits: Per published accounts, TCR beta sequences correctly predicted the HLA-A and HLA-B alleles of most subjects.

PCR primers comprised 60 Vbeta and 13 Jbeta primers. Clones were read by immunoSEQ multiplex PCR, and TCRdb kept only the in-frame ones, dropping some. This sample has approximately 260,000 clones, with roughly 86% found just once. Points on this clone: Its target is unknown.

The V gene lost 6 bases and the J gene lost 5 bases, with 11 bases spanning the gap. Germline CDR1 and CDR2: MNHEY and SMNVEV (reference sequence). The CDR3 covers 14 residues. Sequences were obtained from PBMCs. The chain joins TRBV27 to TRBJ1-6; D possibly corresponds to TRBD1 (5 bases). This sequence was found in a woman in her thirties or forties in good health and CMV-seropositive. CDR3 DNA: TGTGCCAGCAGGGTGGGGCAAAATAATTCACCCCTCCACTTT. It encodes CASRVGQNNSPLHF.